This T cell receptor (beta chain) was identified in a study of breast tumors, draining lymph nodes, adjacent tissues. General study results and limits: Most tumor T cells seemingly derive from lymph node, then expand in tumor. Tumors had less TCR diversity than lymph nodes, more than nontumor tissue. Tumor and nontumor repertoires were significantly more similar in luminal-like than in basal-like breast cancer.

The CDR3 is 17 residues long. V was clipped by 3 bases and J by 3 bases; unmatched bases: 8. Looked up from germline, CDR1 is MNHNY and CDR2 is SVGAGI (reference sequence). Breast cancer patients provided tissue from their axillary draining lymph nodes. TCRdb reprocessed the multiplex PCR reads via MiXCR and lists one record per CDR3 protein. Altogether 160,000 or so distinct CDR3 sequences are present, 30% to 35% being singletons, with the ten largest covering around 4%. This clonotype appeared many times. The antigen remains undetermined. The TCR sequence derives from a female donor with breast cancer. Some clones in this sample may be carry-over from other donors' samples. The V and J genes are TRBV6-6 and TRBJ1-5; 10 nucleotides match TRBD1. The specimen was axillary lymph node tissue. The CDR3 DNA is TGTGCCAGCAGTTATACCGGGACAGGGGAGAACAATCAGCCCCAGCATTTT. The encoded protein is CASSYTGTGENNQPQHF.